Each of the 19 T cell receptor beta chains below was sequenced from the same sample in a study of blood T cell repertoires in COVID-19 (TCRdb year 2020). Library creation used the immunoSEQ multiplex PCR assay. TCRdb took this table from immuneACCESS and kept in-frame rearrangements with V and J called. Such tables lack part of the clones; where checked against another copy, unresolved V genes explain under half of the gap, and the rest is unexplained. The table for this sample lists about 410,000 clones; about nine tenths of them were counted only once. 1.5% to 1.8% of the sample comes from the top ten. Sequences were obtained from peripheral blood. The receptor source for this set is a woman aged 40 to 50 with COVID-19, enrolled during active disease.

This chain joins TRBV27 and TRBJ1-6; D is unclear. The CDR3 totals 14 residues. V was shortened by 8 bases and J by 3 bases, with 11 bases between the two germline ends. Germline CDR1 is MNHEY and CDR2 is SMNVEV (reference sequence). The CDR3 loop reads CASSRQYYNSPLHF. The CDR3 nucleotides read TGTGCCAGCTCACGTCAGTACTATAATTCACCCCTCCACTTT.

V is TRBV14 and J is TRBJ2-3; a possible D gene is TRBD2 (6 bases). This CDR3 region has 15 residues. The germline CDR1 and CDR2 sequences are SGHDN and FVKESK. The ends were cut back, 4 bases at V and 3 bases at J, with 14 bases in the middle. The CDR3 sequence: CASSPGEWATDTQYF. CDR3 DNA: TGTGCCAGCAGCCCGGGGGAATGGGCAACAGATACGCAGTATTTT.

The chain employs TRBV27 and TRBJ1-6, with D perhaps TRBD1 (5 bases). The CDR3 is 16 residues long. From germline, CDR1 is MNHEY and CDR2 SMNVEV (reference sequence). V lost 4 bases to trimming and J lost 7 bases, with 17 bases between them. Here the CDR3 reads CASSYPLGGGNSPLHF. Written as DNA, the CDR3 is TGTGCCAGCAGTTACCCATTGGGGGGTGGAAATTCACCCCTCCACTTT.

The chain has TRBV28 and TRBJ1-2, with D uncertain. Between the trimmed V and J ends, which lost 6 bases and 8 bases, there was a span of 16 bases. Germline V lookup: CDR1 MDHEN, CDR2 SYDVKM. The CDR3 runs to 13 residues. CDR3 in amino acids: CASRTLYRGGYTF. The DNA for the CDR3 is TGTGCCAGCAGAACCCTCTATAGAGGGGGCTACACCTTC.

This chain joins TRBV29-1 and TRBJ1-6; D ambiguous. The CDR3 runs 12 residues. V dropped 0 bases and J dropped 10 bases, with 7 bases sitting between them. Germline V gene lookup returns CDR1 SQVTM and CDR2 ANQGSEA. The CDR3 DNA is TGCAGCGTTGAAGATTCGGGATCACCCCTCCACTTT. Protein sequence: CSVEDSGSPLHF.

V and J are TRBV19 and TRBJ2-7, with D perhaps matching TRBD1 (6 bases). This CDR3 contains 19 residues. The V gene's germline CDR1 is LNHDA and CDR2 SQIVND (reference sequence). V shed 7 bases and J shed 6 bases, with 34 bases lying between them. The DNA of the CDR3 is TGTGCCAGTACCCCCAGCGGTATTGCAGGGGCCGCAGGTGCCCTCGAGCAGTACTTC. It codes for CASTPSGIAGAAGALEQYF.

The chain recombines TRBV28 with TRBJ1-4, with 7 bases lining up with TRBD1. Germline V gene sequence: CDR1 MDHEN, CDR2 SYDVKM. The CDR3 has 15 amino acids. V lost 5 bases to trimming and J lost 0 bases; unmatched junction nucleotides: 3. The CDR3 region has the DNA TGTGCCAGCAGTCAAACAGGGGCAACTAATGAAAAACTGTTTTTT. The encoded protein is CASSQTGATNEKLFF. The entire variable domain, with the rest obtained from reference TRBV28 and TRBJ1-4, is as follows: DVKVTQSSRYLVKRTGEKVFLECVQDMDHENMFWYRQDPGLGLRLIYFSYDVKMKEKGDIPEGYSVSREKKERFSLILESASTNQTSMYLCASSQTGATNEKLFFGSGTQLSVL.

This chain links TRBV4-3 with TRBJ1-1; 7 bases fit TRBD1. The CDR3 is made up of 13 amino acids. Germline values: CDR1 LGHNA, CDR2 YSLEER. V trimming: 0 bases; J trimming: 9 bases; junction bases outside the gene matches: 4. This CDR3 reads CASSQEKQGQAFF. The CDR3 nucleotides read TGCGCCAGCAGCCAAGAGAAACAGGGGCAAGCTTTCTTT.

Only one count was recorded for this clone. The CDR3 DNA is TGTGCCAGTATGGGAGGGAGCGCTGAAGCTTTCTTT. Translation: CASMGGSAEAFF. V is TRBV6-5 and J is TRBJ1-1; D is uncertain. The V and J ends lost 9 bases and 6 bases respectively, with 14 bases between them. Germline values: CDR1 MNHEY, CDR2 SVGAGI. The CDR3 extends over 12 amino acids.

The J gene is TRBJ1-5, the V gene TRBV19, with D possibly being TRBD1 (6 bases). Germline V lookup: CDR1 LNHDA, CDR2 SQIVND (reference sequence). The CDR3 runs 15 residues. Trimming removed 4 bases at V and 2 bases at J, with 12 bases between. The CDR3 region has the DNA TGTGCCAGTAGTAGGCAGGGGATCGGCAATCAGCCCCAGCATTTT. Its protein product is CASSRQGIGNQPQHF.

The chain uses TRBV27 and TRBJ1-2; D is possibly TRBD1 (5 bases). Trimming removed 1 base at V and 7 bases at J, with 13 bases between. This CDR3 has 14 amino acids. Germline assignment: CDR1 MNHEY and CDR2 SMNVEV (reference sequence). The CDR3 loop is CASSLYQGTSGYTF. The CDR3 DNA reads TGTGCCAGCAGTTTATATCAGGGAACTTCTGGCTACACCTTC.

This clone was picked up one time. The chain links TRBV5-1 to TRBJ1-2, with D possibly being TRBD1 (6 bases). The CDR3 has 16 amino acids. V lost 0 bases and J 4 bases, leaving 16 bases between the germline ends. Germline CDR1 SGHRS, CDR2 YFSETQ. The CDR3 DNA is TGCGCCAGCAGCTTGGATTCGCAGGGGCAGCGCTATGGCTACACCTTC. Protein product: CASSLDSQGQRYGYTF.

V usage is TRBV2 and J usage is TRBJ2-6, with D perhaps matching TRBD1 (6 bases). The CDR3 totals 14 residues. Germline V lookup: CDR1 SNHLY, CDR2 FYNNEI. Deletions cut 10 bases from V and 2 bases from J, with 12 bases between. The CDR3 region has the DNA TGTGCCAAGGGAACAGGGACTGGGGCCAACGTCCTGACTTTC. Protein sequence: CAKGTGTGANVLTF.

The V call is TRBV7-2, the J call TRBJ2-5; possible D gene TRBD2, 6 bases. The CDR3 is 13 amino acids. The germline gives CDR1 SGHTA, CDR2 FQGNSA. Trimming cost V 3 bases and J 1 base, with 6 bases left between them. CDR3 residues: CASSFSGQETQYF. The CDR3 DNA is TGTGCCAGCAGCTTTAGCGGCCAAGAGACCCAGTACTTC. Variable domain in full (rest from reference TRBV7-2 and TRBJ2-5): GAGVSQSPSNKVTEKGKDVELRCDPISGHTALYWYRQSLGQGLEFLIYFQGNSAPDKSGLPSDRFSAERTGGSVSTLTIQRTQQEDSAVYLCASSFSGQETQYFGPGTRLLVL.

V usage is TRBV9 and J usage is TRBJ1-1; D remains unclear. The V and J ends lost 3 bases and 1 base respectively, with 13 bases between them. Looked up from germline, CDR1 is SGDLS and CDR2 is YYNGEE. The CDR3 runs 15 residues. CDR3 region: CASSARHLGNTEAFF. CDR3 DNA: TGTGCCAGCAGCGCGAGACACTTGGGGAACACTGAAGCTTTCTTT.

This rearrangement joins TRBV7-3 to TRBJ2-5; 7 bases are a match to TRBD2. The CDR3 covers 14 residues. Germline values: CDR1 SGHTA, CDR2 FQGTGA. V was pared by 5 bases and J by 4 bases, with 7 bases of the junction left unmatched. The CDR3 loop reads CASSPGLDGETQYF. As DNA, the CDR3 is TGTGCCAGCAGCCCCGGACTAGATGGAGAGACCCAGTACTTC.

This sequence joins TRBV7-9 and TRBJ1-2; 8 bases fit TRBD1. Germline CDR1 reads SEHNR; CDR2 reads FQNEAQ (reference sequence). CDR3 length: 15 residues. The trim removed 5 bases at V and 4 bases at J, leaving 9 bases unmatched. The CDR3 region has the DNA TGTGCCAGCAGCCCTCTGGACAGGGAGACCTATGGCTACACCTTC. Translating it yields CASSPLDRETYGYTF.

For this clone: Other nucleotide sequences in the sample specify the same CDR3. The CDR3 spells CAWSGGSNQPQHF. The CDR3 DNA sequence: TGTGCCTGGAGTGGGGGCAGCAATCAGCCCCAGCATTTT. V gene TRBV30 combines with J gene TRBJ1-5; D may be TRBD1 (5 bases). The CDR3 is 13 residues long. Trimming removed 1 base from V and 1 base from J, with 5 bases in between. Germline V gene lookup returns CDR1 GTSNPN and CDR2 SVGIG (reference sequence).

V gene TRBV3-1 (or the pseudogene TRBV3-2) combines with J gene TRBJ2-1; 9 bases map to TRBD1. V gave up 3 bases and J gave up 9 bases; unmatched junction bases: 9. The length of the CDR3 is 15 residues. In germline, CDR1 is LGHDT, CDR2 YNNKEL (reference sequence). Written as DNA, the CDR3 is TGTGCCAGCAGCCAGGGGACAGGGACTTGGAGTGAGCAGTTCTTC. Protein sequence: CASSQGTGTWSEQFF.